This TCR beta chain was obtained from a study of a mutant IDH1 vaccine in newly diagnosed glioma. V lost 4 bases and J 8 bases, leaving 15 bases between the germline ends. The CDR3 totals 14 residues. CDR1 LNHDA and CDR2 SQIVND come from the germline V gene (reference sequence). Clones were read by immunoSEQ multiplex PCR, and TCRdb kept only the in-frame ones, dropping some. In the table there are 35,000 to 45,000 clones, 75% to 85% of which are singletons. Time point noted: week 35, safety follow-up. The vaccine gave 300 ug of a 20-mer mutant IDH1 peptide subcutaneously per dose. In this sample, this clone turned up a few times. What it recognizes is unknown.

This sample comprised PBMCs, obtained from a glioma patient whose treatment included an IDH1 peptide vaccine. This sequence joins TRBV19 and TRBJ1-5, with D uncertain. The TCR originated in a woman aged 50 to 60 with glioma. CDR3 DNA: TGTGCCAGTAGTACCCCGAGCGGCGGAGAGCCCCAGCATTTT. It yields the protein CASSTPSGGEPQHF. The full variable domain, with the rest looked up from reference TRBV19 and TRBJ1-5, is DGGITQSPKYLFRKEGQNVTLSCEQNLNHDAMYWYRQDPGQGLRLIYYSQIVNDFQKGDIAEGYSVSREKKESFPLTVTSAQKNPTAFYLCASSTPSGGEPQHFGDGTRLSIL.